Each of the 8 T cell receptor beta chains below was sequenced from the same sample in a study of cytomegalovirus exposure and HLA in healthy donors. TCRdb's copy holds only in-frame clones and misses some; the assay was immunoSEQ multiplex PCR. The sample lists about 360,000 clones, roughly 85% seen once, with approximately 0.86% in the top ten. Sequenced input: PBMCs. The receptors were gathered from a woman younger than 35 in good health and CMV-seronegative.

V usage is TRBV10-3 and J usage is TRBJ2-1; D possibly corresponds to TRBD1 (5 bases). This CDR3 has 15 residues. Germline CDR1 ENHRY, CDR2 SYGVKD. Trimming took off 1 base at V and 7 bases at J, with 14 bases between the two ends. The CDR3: CAISELEKTVNEQFF. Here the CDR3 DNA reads TGTGCCATCAGTGAGTTAGAGAAGACAGTAAATGAGCAGTTCTTC.

The CDR3 reads CASSPQGAQPQHF. For the CDR3, the DNA is TGTGCCAGCAGTCCCCAGGGCGCTCAGCCCCAGCATTTT. This sequence joins TRBV2 and TRBJ1-5; D might be TRBD1 (5 bases). This CDR3 has 13 residues. Trimming took 5 bases from V and 6 from J, leaving 11 bases between them. The germline CDR1 and CDR2 sequences are SNHLY and FYNNEI. Full variable domain (rest looked up from reference TRBV2 and TRBJ1-5): EPEVTQTPSHQVTQMGQEVILRCVPISNHLYFYWYRQILGQKVEFLVSFYNNEISEKSEIFDDQFSVERPDGSNFTLKIRSTKLEDSAMYFCASSPQGAQPQHFGDGTRLSIL.

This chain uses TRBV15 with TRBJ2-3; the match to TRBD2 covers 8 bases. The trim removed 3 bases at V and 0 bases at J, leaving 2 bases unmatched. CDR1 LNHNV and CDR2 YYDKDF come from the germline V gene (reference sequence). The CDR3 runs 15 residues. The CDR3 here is CATSSRGGSTDTQYF. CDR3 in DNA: TGTGCCACCAGCAGCCGGGGGGGAAGCACAGATACGCAGTATTTT.

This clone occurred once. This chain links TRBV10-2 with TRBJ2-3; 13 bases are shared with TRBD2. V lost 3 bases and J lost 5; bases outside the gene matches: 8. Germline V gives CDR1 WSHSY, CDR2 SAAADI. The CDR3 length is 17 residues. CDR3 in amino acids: CASSEVGLAGARDTQYF. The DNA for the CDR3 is TGCGCCAGCAGTGAAGTTGGACTAGCGGGAGCTAGAGATACGCAGTATTTT.

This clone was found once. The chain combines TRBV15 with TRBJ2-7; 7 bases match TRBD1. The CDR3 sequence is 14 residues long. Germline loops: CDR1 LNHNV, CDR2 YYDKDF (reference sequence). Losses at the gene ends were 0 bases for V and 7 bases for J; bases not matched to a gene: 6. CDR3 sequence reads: CATSRDNNRGEQYF. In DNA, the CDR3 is TGTGCCACCAGCAGAGATAATAACAGGGGTGAGCAGTACTTC.

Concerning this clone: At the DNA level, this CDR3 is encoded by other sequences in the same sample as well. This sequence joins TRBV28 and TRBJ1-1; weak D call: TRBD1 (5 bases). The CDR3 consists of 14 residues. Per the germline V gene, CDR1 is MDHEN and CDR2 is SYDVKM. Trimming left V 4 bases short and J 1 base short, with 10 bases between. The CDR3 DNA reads TGTGCCAGCAGTTGGACGGGGGAGAACACTGAAGCTTTCTTT. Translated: CASSWTGENTEAFF.

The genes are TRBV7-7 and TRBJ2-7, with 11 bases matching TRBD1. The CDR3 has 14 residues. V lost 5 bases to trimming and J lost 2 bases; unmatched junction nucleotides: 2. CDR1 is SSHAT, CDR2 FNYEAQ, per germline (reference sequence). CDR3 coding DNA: TGTGCCAGCAGCCAGGGACAGGGGGCCTACGAGCAGTACTTC. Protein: CASSQGQGAYEQYF.

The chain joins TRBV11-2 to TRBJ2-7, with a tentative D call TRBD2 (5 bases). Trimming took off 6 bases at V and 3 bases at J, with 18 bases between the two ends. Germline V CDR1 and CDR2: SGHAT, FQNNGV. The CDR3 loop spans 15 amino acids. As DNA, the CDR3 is TGTGCCAGCAGGAGTCCGGGCGGGTCTATCTACGAGCAGTACTTC. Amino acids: CASRSPGGSIYEQYF.